This TCR beta chain is from a study of T-cell reconstitution after alpha-beta-depleted transplantation in children. A TCRbeta library incorporating unique molecular identifiers was prepared. TCRdb re-called the PCR reads through MiXCR, storing one row per CDR3 protein. The table lists around 490,000 distinct CDR3 sequences, about an eighth of them singletons. In its sample, this clonotype was seen once. This CDR3 spans 15 amino acids. CDR1 is KGHSY, CDR2 FQNENV, per germline. V was clipped by 2 bases and J by 1 base, with 9 bases between them. The chain employs TRBV16 and TRBJ1-5; D gene ambiguous. Sequenced here: PBMCs, mostly from graft donor cells, sampled 180 days after TCRalphabeta/CD19-depleted stem cell transplant. This clonotype originated in a female patient under 10 years old who had a stem cell transplant for aplastic anemia, so the T cells may come from the graft donor. The CDR3 reads CASSQRSRSNQPQHF. The CDR3 bases are TGTGCCAGCAGCCAAAGGTCACGGAGCAATCAGCCCCAGCATTTT.